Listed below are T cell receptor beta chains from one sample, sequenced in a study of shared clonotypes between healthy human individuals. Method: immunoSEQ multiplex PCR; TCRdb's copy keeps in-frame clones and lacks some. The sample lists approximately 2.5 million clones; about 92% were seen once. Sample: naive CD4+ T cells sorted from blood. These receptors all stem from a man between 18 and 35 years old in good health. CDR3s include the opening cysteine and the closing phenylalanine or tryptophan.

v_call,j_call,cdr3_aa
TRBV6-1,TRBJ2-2,CASTVGGSTGELFF
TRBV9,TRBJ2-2,CASGRTGGTGELFF
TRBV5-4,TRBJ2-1,CASSVGTGGPPEQFF
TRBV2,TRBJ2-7,CASTTGGEQYF
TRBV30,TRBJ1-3,CAWSARGGSGNTIYF
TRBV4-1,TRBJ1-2,CASSRLGGQTRRANYGYTF
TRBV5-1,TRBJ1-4,CASSWTGVNEKLFF
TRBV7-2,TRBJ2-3,CASSSAGVGRDTQYF
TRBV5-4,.,CASGLGVPSYEQYF
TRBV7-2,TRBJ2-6,CASSLKAGANVLTF
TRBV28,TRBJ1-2,CASSYRGRYGYTF
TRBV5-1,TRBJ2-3,CASSLLLAGGTDTQYF
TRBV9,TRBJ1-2,CASSVALGAGGYTF
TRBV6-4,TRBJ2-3,CASSEQGYTDTQYF
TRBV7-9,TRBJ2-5,CASSHGERAEETQYF
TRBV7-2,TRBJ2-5,CASSLVGETQYF
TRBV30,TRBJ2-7,CAWSVGPVGYEQYF
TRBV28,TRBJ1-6,CASSFLQGGSPLHF
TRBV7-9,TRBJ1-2,CASSLGGGWSYTF
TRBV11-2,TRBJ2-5,CASSLATGAETQYF
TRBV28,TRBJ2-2,CASSKVAGELFF
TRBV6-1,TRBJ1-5,CASSTGHSNQPQHF
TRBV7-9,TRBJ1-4,CASSSGVRLFF
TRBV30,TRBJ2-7,CAWSVPRTGYYEQYF
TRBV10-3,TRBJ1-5,CAISHGTGNQPQHF
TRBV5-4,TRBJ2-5,CASSSRDRGVETQYF
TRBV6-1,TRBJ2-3,CASDGRLADTQYF
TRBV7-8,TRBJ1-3,CASSHGTGAGNTIYF
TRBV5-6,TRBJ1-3,CASSFGISGNTIYF
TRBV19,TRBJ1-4,CASKFFNEKLFF
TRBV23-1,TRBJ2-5,CASVDRGQRSRETQYF
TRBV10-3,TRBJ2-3,CAISLAGGNTDTQYF